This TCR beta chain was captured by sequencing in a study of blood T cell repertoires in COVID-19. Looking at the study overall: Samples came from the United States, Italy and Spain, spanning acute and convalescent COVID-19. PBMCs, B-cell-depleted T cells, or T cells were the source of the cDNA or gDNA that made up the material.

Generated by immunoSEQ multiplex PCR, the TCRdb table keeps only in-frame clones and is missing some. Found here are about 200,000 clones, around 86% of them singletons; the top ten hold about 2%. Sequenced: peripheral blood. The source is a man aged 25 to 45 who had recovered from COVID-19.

The CDR3 protein is CASSSRALSTDTQYF. DNA of the CDR3: TGTGCCAGCAGTTCTAGAGCCCTTAGCACAGATACGCAGTATTTT. J is TRBJ2-3 and V is TRBV28; D not resolved. Deletions cut 4 bases from V and 0 bases from J, with 11 bases between. This CDR3 contains 15 residues. Germline V CDR1 and CDR2: MDHEN, SYDVKM.